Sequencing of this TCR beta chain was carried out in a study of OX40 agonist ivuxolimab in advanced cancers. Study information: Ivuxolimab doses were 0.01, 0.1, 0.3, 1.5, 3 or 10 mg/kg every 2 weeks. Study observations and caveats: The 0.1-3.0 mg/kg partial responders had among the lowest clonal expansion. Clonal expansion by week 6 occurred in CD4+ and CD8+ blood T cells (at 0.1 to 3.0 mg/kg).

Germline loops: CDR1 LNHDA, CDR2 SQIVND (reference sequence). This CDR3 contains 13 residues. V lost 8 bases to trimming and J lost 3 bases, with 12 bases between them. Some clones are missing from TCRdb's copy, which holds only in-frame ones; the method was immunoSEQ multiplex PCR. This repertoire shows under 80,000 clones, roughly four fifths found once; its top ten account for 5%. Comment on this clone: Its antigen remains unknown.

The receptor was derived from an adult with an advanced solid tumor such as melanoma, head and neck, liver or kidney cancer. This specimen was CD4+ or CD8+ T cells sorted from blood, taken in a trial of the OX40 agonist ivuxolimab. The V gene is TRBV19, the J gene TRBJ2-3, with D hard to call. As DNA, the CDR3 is TGTGCCAGTCTCGAGACTTTTACAGATACGCAGTATTTT. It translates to CASLETFTDTQYF. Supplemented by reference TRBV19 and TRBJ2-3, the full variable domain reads DGGITQSPKYLFRKEGQNVTLSCEQNLNHDAMYWYRQDPGQGLRLIYYSQIVNDFQKGDIAEGYSVSREKKESFPLTVTSAQKNPTAFYLCASLETFTDTQYFGPGTRLTVL.